This TCR beta chain was captured in a study of blood T cell repertoires in COVID-19. Looked up from germline, CDR1 is MRHNA and CDR2 is SNTAGT. The CDR3 consists of 17 residues. The J segment lost 6 bases and the V segment lost 4 bases, leaving 11 bases of the junction unmatched. Data came from immunoSEQ multiplex PCR; TCRdb stores just in-frame clones and leaves some out. Found here are some 290,000 clones, approximately 86% of them singletons; the top ten hold around 3.6%. The sequence was obtained from a young man with active or convalescent COVID-19. This rearrangement joins TRBV6-4 to TRBJ2-1; TRBD2 aligns across 11 bases. Sequencing was carried out using peripheral blood. DNA of the CDR3: TGTGCCAGCAGTGCTGGTAGCGGGAGGGGGTTCGCCAATGAGCAGTTCTTC. Amino acid sequence: CASSAGSGRGFANEQFF.